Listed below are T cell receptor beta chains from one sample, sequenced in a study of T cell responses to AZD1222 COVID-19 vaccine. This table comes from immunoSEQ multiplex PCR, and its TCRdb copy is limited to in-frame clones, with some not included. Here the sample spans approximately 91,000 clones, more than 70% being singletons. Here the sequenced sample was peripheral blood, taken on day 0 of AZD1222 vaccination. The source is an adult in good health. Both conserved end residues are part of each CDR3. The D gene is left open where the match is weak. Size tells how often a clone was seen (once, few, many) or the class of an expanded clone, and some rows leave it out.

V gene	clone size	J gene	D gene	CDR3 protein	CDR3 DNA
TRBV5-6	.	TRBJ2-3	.	CASSLDRIPGDTQYF	TGTGCCAGCAGCTTAGACAGGATACCTGGTGATACGCAGTATTTT
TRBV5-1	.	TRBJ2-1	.	CASSLDVASSYNEQFF	TGCGCCAGCAGCTTGGATGTCGCGAGCTCCTACAATGAGCAGTTCTTC
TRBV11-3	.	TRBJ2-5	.	CASSLGQFGLEEETQYF	TGTGCCAGCAGCTTAGGTCAGTTCGGCTTGGAGGAAGAGACCCAGTACTTC
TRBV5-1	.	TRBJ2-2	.	CASSLDPVRDDGELFF	TGCGCCAGCAGCTTGGACCCGGTCAGAGATGACGGGGAGCTGTTTTTT
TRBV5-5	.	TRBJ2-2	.	CASRLGWALANTGELFF	TGTGCCAGCAGGCTCGGATGGGCCCTCGCGAACACCGGGGAGCTGTTTTTT
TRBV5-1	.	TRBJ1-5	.	CASSFLGSFRQPQHF	TGCGCCAGCAGCTTTCTGGGGTCTTTTCGTCAGCCCCAGCATTTT
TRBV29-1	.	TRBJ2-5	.	CSVWTQETQYF	TGCAGCGTTTGGACCCAAGAGACCCAGTACTTC
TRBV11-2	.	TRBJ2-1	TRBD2	CASSYPPPGLAGDYNEQFF	TGTGCCAGCAGCTATCCCCCCCCGGGACTAGCGGGGGATTACAATGAGCAGTTCTTC
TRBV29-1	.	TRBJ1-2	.	CSVERGGVWNYGYTF	TGCAGCGTTGAACGGGGGGGAGTTTGGAACTATGGCTACACCTTC
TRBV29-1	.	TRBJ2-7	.	CSVEVSGALYEQYF	TGCAGCGTTGAAGTCTCAGGGGCTTTATACGAGCAGTACTTC
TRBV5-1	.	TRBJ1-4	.	CASSPQAYNEKLFF	TGCGCCAGCAGTCCCCAGGCTTACAATGAAAAACTGTTTTTT
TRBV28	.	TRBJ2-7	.	CASEGGPTSYEQYF	TGTGCCAGCGAGGGGGGCCCAACCTCGTACGAGCAGTACTTC
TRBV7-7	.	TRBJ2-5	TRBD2	CASSLQRGLEETQYF	TGTGCTAGCAGCCTCCAGCGGGGGCTCGAGGAGACCCAGTACTTC
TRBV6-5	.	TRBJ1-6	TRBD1	CASRRGTEGSPLHF	TGTGCCAGCCGAAGGGGGACAGAGGGCTCACCCCTCCACTTT
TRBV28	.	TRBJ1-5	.	CASTPPVGSSNQPQHF	TGTGCCAGCACCCCCCCGGTGGGCAGCAGCAATCAGCCCCAGCATTTT
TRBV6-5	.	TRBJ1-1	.	CASRFVNTEAFF	TGTGCCAGCAGATTTGTGAACACTGAAGCTTTCTTT
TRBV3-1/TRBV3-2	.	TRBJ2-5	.	CASSPVRVGETQYF	TGTGCCAGCAGCCCCGTTCGCGTAGGAGAGACCCAGTACTTC
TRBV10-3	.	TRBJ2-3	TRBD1	CAISVNRDRRTDTQYF	TGTGCCATCAGTGTTAACCGGGACAGACGCACAGATACGCAGTATTTT
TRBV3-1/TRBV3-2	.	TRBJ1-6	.	CASSQGRGGVAPLHF	TGTGCCAGCAGCCAAGGCCGGGGGGGAGTGGCACCCCTCCACTTT
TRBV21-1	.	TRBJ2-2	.	CASSKEGQGNTGELFF	TGTGCCAGCAGCAAAGAGGGACAGGGAAATACCGGGGAGCTGTTTTTT
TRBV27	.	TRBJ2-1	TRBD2	CASRVSSGGARYEQFF	TGTGCCAGCAGAGTATCTAGCGGGGGGGCCCGGTATGAGCAGTTCTTC
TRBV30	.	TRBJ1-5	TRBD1	CAWDRGNQPQHF	TGTGCCTGGGACAGGGGCAATCAGCCCCAGCATTTT
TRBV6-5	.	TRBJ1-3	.	CATTVTGPGNTIYF	TGTGCCACCACCGTGACAGGCCCTGGAAACACCATATATTTT
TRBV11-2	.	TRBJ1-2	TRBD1	CASSKEGTGGHGYTF	TGTGCCAGCAGCAAAGAGGGGACAGGGGGCCATGGCTACACCTTC
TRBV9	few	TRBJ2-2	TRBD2	CASSVGLAGNTGELFF	TGTGCCAGCAGCGTAGGACTAGCGGGGAACACCGGGGAGCTGTTTTTT
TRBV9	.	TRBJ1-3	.	CASSVGPSSGNTIYF	TGTGCCAGCAGCGTAGGACCGAGCTCTGGAAACACCATATATTTT
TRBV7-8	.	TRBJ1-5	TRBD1	CASSLTGNQPQHF	TGTGCCAGCAGCTTGACAGGGAATCAGCCCCAGCATTTT
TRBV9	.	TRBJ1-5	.	CASNPGDFNQPQHF	TGTGCCAGCAACCCAGGGGATTTCAATCAGCCCCAGCATTTT
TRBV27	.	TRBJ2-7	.	CASSSQGPLYEQYF	TGTGCCAGCAGTTCCCAGGGGCCCCTCTACGAGCAGTACTTC
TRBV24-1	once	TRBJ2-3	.	CATSDTSQGGGTDTQYF	TGTGCCACCAGTGACACCTCACAGGGCGGGGGCACAGATACGCAGTATTTT
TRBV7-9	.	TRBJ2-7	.	CASILTAEHSYEQYF	TGTGCCAGCATTTTAACAGCTGAACACTCCTACGAGCAGTACTTC
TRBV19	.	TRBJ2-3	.	CASKPGGSTDTQYF	TGTGCCAGTAAGCCGGGCGGGAGCACAGATACGCAGTATTTT
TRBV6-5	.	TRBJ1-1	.	CASTGVQYTEAFF	TGTGCCAGCACCGGGGTACAGTACACTGAAGCTTTCTTT
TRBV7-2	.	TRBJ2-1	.	CASSLRLNRDEQFF	TGTGCCAGCAGCTTAAGGCTCAACAGGGATGAGCAGTTCTTC
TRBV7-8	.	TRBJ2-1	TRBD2	CASSLAPYAGVRNEQFF	TGTGCCAGCAGCTTAGCGCCCTACGCGGGGGTTCGCAATGAGCAGTTCTTC
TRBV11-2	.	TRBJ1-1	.	CASSLQGPTEAFF	TGTGCCAGCAGTCTACAGGGCCCCACTGAAGCTTTCTTT
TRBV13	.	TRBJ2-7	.	CASSPRGAYEQYF	TGTGCCAGCAGCCCCCGGGGAGCGTACGAGCAGTACTTC
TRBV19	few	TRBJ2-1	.	CASSIDLWVNEQFF	TGTGCCAGTAGTATAGACCTCTGGGTCAATGAGCAGTTCTTC
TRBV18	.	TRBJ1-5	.	CASSPPQDRELANQPQHF	TGTGCCAGCTCACCACCGCAGGACAGAGAGTTGGCCAATCAGCCCCAGCATTTT
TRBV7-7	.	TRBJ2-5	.	CASGHGGETQYF	TGTGCTTCGGGACACGGAGGGGAGACCCAGTACTTC
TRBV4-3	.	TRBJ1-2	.	CASSQDRASNYGYTF	TGCGCCAGCAGCCAAGATCGGGCATCTAACTATGGCTACACCTTC
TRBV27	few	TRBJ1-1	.	CASITNGPGGAFF	TGTGCCAGCATAACCAACGGGCCGGGTGGAGCTTTCTTT
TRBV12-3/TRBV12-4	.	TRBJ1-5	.	CASSLAHNQPQHF	TGTGCCAGCAGTTTAGCGCACAATCAGCCCCAGCATTTT
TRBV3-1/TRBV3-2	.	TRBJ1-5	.	CASSQDVNQPQHF	TGTGCCAGCAGCCAGGACGTCAATCAGCCCCAGCATTTT
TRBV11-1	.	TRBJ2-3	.	CASSSRRDGADTQYF	TGTGCCAGCAGCTCCCGGAGGGATGGGGCAGATACGCAGTATTTT
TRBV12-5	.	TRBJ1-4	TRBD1	CASATDRVREKLFF	TGTGCTAGTGCCACGGACAGGGTGCGCGAAAAACTGTTTTTT
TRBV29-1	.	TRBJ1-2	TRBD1	CSVDLAGTGNFYGYTF	TGCAGCGTCGACCTAGCCGGGACAGGGAACTTCTATGGCTACACCTTC
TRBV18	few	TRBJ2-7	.	CASSPTHRGEQYF	TGTGCCAGCTCGCCCACACACCGCGGGGAGCAGTACTTC
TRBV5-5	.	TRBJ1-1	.	CASSSGVMNTEAFF	TGTGCCAGCAGTTCAGGGGTCATGAACACTGAAGCTTTCTTT
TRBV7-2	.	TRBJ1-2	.	CAHQESNGYTF	TGTGCCCACCAGGAGTCAAATGGCTACACCTTC
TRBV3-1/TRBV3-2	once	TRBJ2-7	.	CASSQRQTYEQYF	TGTGCCAGCAGCCAGAGACAGACTTACGAGCAGTACTTC
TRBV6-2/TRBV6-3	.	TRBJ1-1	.	CASSYSSGSNRKNTEAFF	TGTGCCAGCAGTTACTCGAGCGGGTCGAACAGAAAGAACACTGAAGCTTTCTTT
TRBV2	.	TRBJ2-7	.	CASTPGPGSTYEQYF	TGTGCCAGCACCCCAGGGCCAGGATCCACCTACGAGCAGTACTTC
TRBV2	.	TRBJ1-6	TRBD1	CASTRDRGKGSPLHF	TGTGCCAGCACCCGGGACAGGGGAAAGGGTTCACCCCTCCACTTT